Presented here are 5 T cell receptor beta chains from one specimen sequenced in a study of blood T cells in healthy people across ages. With a J-beta primer mix and a sample-barcoded 5' primer, a second PCR ran roughly 6 to 11 cycles. Each CDR3 protein gets one entry after TCRdb re-called the 5' RACE reads with MiXCR. The data show 1.5 million to 2 million distinct CDR3 sequences, roughly 43% seen once. Material for sequencing was blood. The receptor source for this set is a human donor in good health.

J is TRBJ2-3 and V is TRBV7-9, with 9 bases that match TRBD1. The CDR3 is made up of 16 amino acids. With V trimmed by 5 bases and J by 2 bases, 8 bases remained unmatched. CDR1 and CDR2 from the germline V gene are SEHNR and FQNEAQ (reference sequence). The CDR3 sequence is CASSPGQGRFTDTQYF. The CDR3 bases are TGTGCCAGCAGCCCTGGACAGGGGAGATTCACAGATACGCAGTATTTT.

The table lists this clonotype with a few counts. V gene TRBV20-1 combines with J gene TRBJ2-7; either TRBD1 or TRBD2 may fit D (6 bases each). The CDR3 sequence is 14 residues long. V lost 5 bases to trimming and J lost 5 bases, with 19 bases between them. Germline V CDR1 and CDR2: DFQATT, SNEGSKA (reference sequence). The CDR3 DNA is TGCAGTGCTCGGTCTTGGGGGGCGAACGACGAGCAGTACTTC. Amino acids: CSARSWGANDEQYF.

The genes are TRBV28 and TRBJ2-2, with a tentative D call TRBD1 (6 bases). The CDR3 is 12 residues long. Germline CDR1 and CDR2: MDHEN and SYDVKM. V was cut by 3 bases and J by 7 bases, with 6 bases left in between. The DNA of the CDR3 is TGTGCCAGCAGTTTCAGGGGCGGGGAGCTGTTTTTT. Protein product: CASSFRGGELFF.

This clonotype was counted at least ten times. The rearrangement links TRBV20-1 to TRBJ2-7; the D gene is possibly TRBD1 (6 bases). Germline V gives CDR1 DFQATT, CDR2 SNEGSKA (reference sequence). The CDR3 covers 13 residues. Deletions cut 7 bases from V and 4 bases from J, with 17 bases between. CDR3 residues: CSVISDSPYEQYF. CDR3 DNA: TGCAGTGTTATATCGGACAGTCCGTACGAGCAGTACTTC.

This clonotype was found a few times. V gene TRBV12-3 or TRBV12-4 combines with J gene TRBJ1-5; no clear D. This CDR3 is 15 amino acids long. With 0 bases removed from V and 2 bases from J, the gap between germline ends came to 8 bases. The CDR3 is CASSLAGMGNQPQHF. The CDR3 DNA reads TGTGCCAGCAGTTTAGCAGGGATGGGCAATCAGCCCCAGCATTTT.